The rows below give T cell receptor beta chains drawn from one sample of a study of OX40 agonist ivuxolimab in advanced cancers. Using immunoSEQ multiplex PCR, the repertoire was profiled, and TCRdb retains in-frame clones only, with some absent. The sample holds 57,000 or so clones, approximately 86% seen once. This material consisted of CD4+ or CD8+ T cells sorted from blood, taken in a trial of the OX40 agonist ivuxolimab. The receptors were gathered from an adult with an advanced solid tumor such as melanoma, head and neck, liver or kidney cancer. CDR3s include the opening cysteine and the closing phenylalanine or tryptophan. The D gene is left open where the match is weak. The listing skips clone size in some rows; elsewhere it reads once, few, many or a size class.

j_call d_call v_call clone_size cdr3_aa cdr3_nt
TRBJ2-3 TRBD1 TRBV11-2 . CASGPSRQGAYTQYF TGTGCCAGCGGACCCAGTCGTCAGGGGGCATATACGCAGTATTTT
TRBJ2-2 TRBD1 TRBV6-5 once CASSRDRGGTGELFF TGTGCCAGCAGCAGGGACAGGGGGGGCACCGGGGAGCTGTTTTTT
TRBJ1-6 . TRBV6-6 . CASSYPDRNSPLHF TGTGCCAGCAGTTACCCAGACAGGAATTCACCCCTCCACTTT
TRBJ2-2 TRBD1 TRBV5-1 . CASSSDRAVGELFF TGCGCCAGCAGCTCGGACAGGGCGGTCGGGGAGCTGTTTTTT
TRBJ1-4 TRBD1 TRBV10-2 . CASSEPTGLAEKLFF TGCGCCAGCAGTGAGCCGACAGGGTTGGCTGAAAAACTGTTTTTT
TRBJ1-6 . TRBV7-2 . CASSPGGQGLQRRHF TGTGCCAGCAGCCCTGGAGGGCAGGGATTACAAAGGCGCCACTTT
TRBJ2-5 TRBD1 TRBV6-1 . CASEETGGETQYF TGTGCCAGCGAGGAGACAGGGGGAGAGACCCAGTACTTC
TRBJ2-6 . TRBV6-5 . CASRRGGGANVLTF TGTGCCAGCAGGAGGGGCGGTGGGGCCAACGTCCTGACTTTC
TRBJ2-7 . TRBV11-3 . CASSLTYEQYF TGTGCCAGCAGCTTAACCTACGAGCAGTACTTC
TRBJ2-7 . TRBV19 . CASSISPQGREQYF TGTGCCAGTAGTATTTCCCCACAGGGCCGGGAGCAGTACTTC
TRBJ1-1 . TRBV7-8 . CASSLNGGAEAFF TGTGCCAGCAGCTTAAACGGGGGGGCTGAAGCTTTCTTT
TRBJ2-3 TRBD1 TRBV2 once CASSVGQGASDTQYF TGTGCCAGCAGTGTGGGACAGGGGGCGTCAGATACGCAGTATTTT
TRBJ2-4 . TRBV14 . CASSLGGHTGAKNIQYF TGTGCCAGCAGCTTGGGAGGACACACAGGAGCCAAAAACATTCAGTACTTC
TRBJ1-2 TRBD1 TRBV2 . CASSATGGPGYTF TGTGCCAGCAGCGCTACAGGGGGTCCGGGCTACACCTTC
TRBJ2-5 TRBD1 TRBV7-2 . CASTGPGTGWRETQYF TGTGCCAGCACCGGGCCAGGGACAGGGTGGAGGGAGACCCAGTACTTC
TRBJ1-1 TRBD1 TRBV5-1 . CASSYTTGEGTEAFF TGCGCCAGCAGCTACACCACAGGGGAGGGCACTGAAGCTTTCTTT
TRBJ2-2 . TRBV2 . CASSGQGRDTGELFF TGTGCCAGCAGTGGTCAAGGACGGGACACCGGGGAGCTGTTTTTT
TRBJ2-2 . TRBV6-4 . CASSGQNTGELFF TGTGCCAGCAGTGGACAGAACACCGGGGAGCTGTTTTTT
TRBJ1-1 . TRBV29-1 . CSGFRGGTEAFF TGCAGCGGCTTCAGGGGAGGCACTGAAGCTTTCTTT
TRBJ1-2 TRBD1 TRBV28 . CASSLSDRAARGYTF TGTGCCAGCAGTTTATCGGACAGGGCGGCCCGGGGCTACACCTTC
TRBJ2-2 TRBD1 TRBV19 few CATTGEFWTSDTGELFF TGTGCCACCACAGGGGAGTTCTGGACGTCGGACACCGGGGAGCTGTTTTTT
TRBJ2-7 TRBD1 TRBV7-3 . CASSFAGTGNNEQYF TGTGCCAGCAGCTTCGCCGGGACAGGGAACAACGAGCAGTACTTC
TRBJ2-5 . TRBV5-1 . CASSLEGGRQETQYF TGCGCCAGCAGCTTGGAGGGGGGGCGCCAAGAGACCCAGTACTTC
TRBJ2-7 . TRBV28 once CASSPGGAYEQYF TGTGCCAGCAGCCCCGGTGGGGCCTACGAGCAGTACTTC
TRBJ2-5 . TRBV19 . CASSILEWKTQYF TGTGCCAGTAGTATTTTAGAGTGGAAGACCCAGTACTTC
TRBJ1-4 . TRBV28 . CASSFRGATNEKLFF TGTGCCAGCAGTTTCAGGGGAGCAACTAATGAAAAACTGTTTTTT
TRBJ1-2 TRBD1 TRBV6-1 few CASNQGGGYTF TGTGCCAGCAACCAGGGGGGCGGCTACACCTTC
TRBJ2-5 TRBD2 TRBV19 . CASSPGTIETQYF TGTGCCAGTAGTCCTGGGACTATAGAGACCCAGTACTTC
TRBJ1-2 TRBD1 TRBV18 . CASSPGQGADYGYTF TGTGCCAGCTCACCGGGACAGGGTGCGGATTATGGCTACACCTTC
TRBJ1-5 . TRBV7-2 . CASSLAGQPQHF TGTGCCAGCAGCTTAGCGGGCCAGCCCCAGCATTTT
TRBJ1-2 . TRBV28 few CASLAMRGGYTF TGTGCCAGCCTAGCAATGCGGGGTGGCTACACCTTC
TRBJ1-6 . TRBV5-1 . CASSSWGRNSPLHF TGCGCCAGCAGCAGCTGGGGTCGTAATTCACCCCTCCACTTT
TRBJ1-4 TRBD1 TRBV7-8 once CASSLSGQGGFYEKLFF TGTGCCAGCAGCTTATCGGGACAGGGAGGTTTTTATGAAAAACTGTTTTTT
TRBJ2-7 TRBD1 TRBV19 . CASSTGRGTYEQYF TGTGCCAGTAGTACTGGCAGGGGGACCTACGAGCAGTACTTC
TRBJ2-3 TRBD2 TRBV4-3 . CASSQPAGGKTDTQYF TGCGCCAGCAGCCAACCAGCGGGGGGCAAAACAGATACGCAGTATTTT
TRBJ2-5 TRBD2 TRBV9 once CASSVGNSGGLETQYF TGTGCCAGCAGCGTAGGAAATAGCGGGGGGTTGGAGACCCAGTACTTC
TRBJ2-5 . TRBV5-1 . CASSLDSETQYF TGCGCCAGCAGCTTGGATTCGGAGACCCAGTACTTC
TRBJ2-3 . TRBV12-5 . CASGYQGTMADTQYF TGTGCTAGTGGTTATCAGGGAACCATGGCAGATACGCAGTATTTT
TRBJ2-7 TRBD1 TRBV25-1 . CASSSGQGSYEQYF TGTGCCAGCAGCTCGGGACAGGGTTCCTACGAGCAGTACTTC
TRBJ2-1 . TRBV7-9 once CASRSEGGNEQFF TGTGCCAGCAGATCGGAGGGGGGCAATGAGCAGTTCTTC
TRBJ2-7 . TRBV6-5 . CASSLARGSDYEQYF TGTGCCAGCAGTCTAGCCAGGGGCTCAGACTACGAGCAGTACTTC
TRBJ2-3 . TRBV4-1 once CASSQDWGDTQYF TGCGCCAGCAGCCAAGACTGGGGGGACACGCAGTATTTT
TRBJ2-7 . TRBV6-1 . CASNQGSKQYF TGTGCCAGCAATCAGGGATCTAAGCAGTACTTC
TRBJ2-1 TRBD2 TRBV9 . CASSGSGVSYNEQFF TGTGCCAGCAGCGGTAGCGGGGTCTCCTACAATGAGCAGTTCTTC
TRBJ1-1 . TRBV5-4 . CASSLAGRGTEAFF TGTGCCAGCAGCTTGGCGGGAAGGGGCACTGAAGCTTTCTTT
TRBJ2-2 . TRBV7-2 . CASSFAGRGTGELFF TGTGCCAGCAGCTTCGCAGGAAGGGGGACCGGGGAGCTGTTTTTT
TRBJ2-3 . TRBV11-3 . CASSQMLGDTQYF TGTGCCAGCAGCCAAATGTTGGGAGATACGCAGTATTTT
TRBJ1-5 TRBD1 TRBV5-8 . CASSWTGGGTPYQPQHF TGTGCCAGCAGCTGGACAGGGGGTGGAACCCCTTATCAGCCCCAGCATTTT
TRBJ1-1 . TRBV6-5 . CAHSSGVNTEAFF TGTGCCCACTCCTCAGGGGTGAACACTGAAGCTTTCTTT
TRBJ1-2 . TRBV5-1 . CASSWDGVGYTF TGCGCCAGCAGCTGGGACGGGGTAGGCTACACCTTC
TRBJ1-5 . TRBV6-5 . CASRTGIQPQHF TGTGCCAGCAGAACGGGGATTCAGCCCCAGCATTTT
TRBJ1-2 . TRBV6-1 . CASSEAQSLLSYGYTF TGTGCCAGCAGTGAAGCGCAGTCCCTATTAAGCTATGGCTACACCTTC
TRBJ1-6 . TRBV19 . CASSERGQLRGTLHF TGTGCCAGTAGTGAGAGAGGACAGCTCCGTGGGACCCTCCACTTT
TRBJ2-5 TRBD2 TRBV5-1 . CASSFLAGAGETQYF TGCGCCAGCAGCTTCCTAGCGGGGGCCGGAGAGACCCAGTACTTC
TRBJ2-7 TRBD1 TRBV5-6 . CASSIGTGVDEQYF TGTGCCAGCAGCATAGGGACAGGGGTTGACGAGCAGTACTTC
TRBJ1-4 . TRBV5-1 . CASSLGLAATNEKLFF TGCGCCAGCAGCTTGGGACTGGCTGCAACTAATGAAAAACTGTTTTTT
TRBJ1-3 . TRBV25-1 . CASRRSGGNTIYF TGTGCCAGCAGGCGTTCTGGTGGAAACACCATATATTTT
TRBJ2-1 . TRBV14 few CASSQFYNEQFF TGTGCCAGCAGCCAATTCTACAATGAGCAGTTCTTC
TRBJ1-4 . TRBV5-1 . CASSLVPRDDEKLFF TGCGCCAGCAGCTTGGTTCCCAGGGATGATGAAAAACTGTTTTTT
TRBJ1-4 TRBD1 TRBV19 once CASSSHRGLREKLFF TGTGCCAGTAGTTCCCACAGGGGGCTACGGGAAAAACTGTTTTTT